This T cell receptor beta chain derives from a study of metastatic and nonmetastatic thyroid tumors. About the research overall: Repertoire comparisons spanned blood and tumor or nodule tissue from malignant and benign thyroid patients. Study-wide results and limits: Versus benign nodules, malignant thyroid tumors reportedly had significantly higher TCR beta diversity, in blood and tumor.

Germline V lookup: CDR1 DFQATT, CDR2 SNEGSKA (reference sequence). The CDR3 sequence is 13 residues long. Patients had received no treatment of any kind before thyroid surgery. With MiXCR, TCRdb called clones anew from the PCR reads. Among 30,000 to 35,000 clones, 25% to 30% were seen once, and the ten largest hold around 30%. This clone has at least ten counts. Its antigen remains unknown. Sequencing was carried out using blood. This rearrangement joins TRBV20-1 to TRBJ2-1; TRBD2 agrees at 8 bases. This receptor was identified in a female donor with papillary thyroid cancer or a benign thyroid nodule (not recorded which). Some clones in this sample may be carry-over from other donors' samples. The DNA of the CDR3 is TGCGGGGAAACTAGCGGATCCTACAATGAGCAGTTCTTC. This sequence encodes CGETSGSYNEQFF.